This T cell receptor beta chain originates from a study of CD8+CD57+ T cells in acquired aplastic anemia. Study context: Yields of DNA that came from sorted CD4+ and CD8+ cells averaged 3.2 ug.

Genomic DNA was employed as the template in profiling TCR beta VDJ and CDR3. TCRdb re-analysed the reads in MiXCR, keeping a single row per CDR3 protein. The sample shows fewer than 250,000 distinct CDR3 sequences, around 43% of them seen only once. Study conclusions and caveats: Overlapping CD8+ CDR3 repertoires of patients and controls contained some 27 shared sequences. Patients and controls had CD8+ Simpson's diversity values that were not significantly distinct.

As concerns this clonotype: Its antigen is unidentified.

Germline V gene data show CDR1 as KGHDR and CDR2 as SFDVKD. Trimming took 5 bases from V and 1 from J, leaving 8 bases between them. This CDR3 has 13 amino acids. CD8+CD57+ cell expansion had been shown by flow cytometry in patients chosen for sequencing. This sequence originates from a human donor with aplastic anemia. The sample consisted of sorted CD4+, CD8+, or CD8+CD57+ T cells (not recorded which) from PBMCs. J is TRBJ2-7 and V is TRBV24-1; D is unresolved. CDR3 sequence (DNA): TGTGCCACCAGTGCGGCCAGATCCTACGAGCAGTACTTC. This translates into CATSAARSYEQYF.